This is a list of T cell receptor beta chains from one sample in a study of T cells in Graves' hyperthyroidism and ophthalmopathy. MiXCR, run by TCRdb on the multiplex PCR reads, gives a single entry per CDR3 protein. The sample lists 450,000 to 650,000 distinct CDR3 sequences, under 20% occurring once. Sequenced sample: blood. These receptors all come from a woman aged 18 to 35 with Graves' ophthalmopathy. CDR3s include the opening cysteine and the closing phenylalanine or tryptophan. The D gene is left open where the match is weak. Clone size appears in some rows only: once, few, many, or a class for an expanded clone.

clone_size | j_call | d_call | cdr3_length | v_call | cdr3_nt | cdr3_aa
. | TRBJ2-2 | . | 13 | TRBV30 | TGTGCCTGGAGTGTGGGGCAGGGCGGGGAGCTGTTTTTT | CAWSVGQGGELFF
few | TRBJ2-2 | . | 16 | TRBV13 | TGTGCCAGCAGCTTAGAGGAGGGTATAAACACCGGGGAGCTGTTTTTT | CASSLEEGINTGELFF
many | TRBJ2-7 | . | 13 | TRBV28 | TGTGCCAGCAGTTCTCTGCAGGCCTACGAGCAGTACTTC | CASSSLQAYEQYF
once | TRBJ2-1 | TRBD2 | 15 | TRBV3-1 | TGTGCCAGCAGCTCCCGGGTAGCGGGGGACAATGAGCAGTTCTTC | CASSSRVAGDNEQFF
many | TRBJ1-4 | . | 14 | TRBV6-1 | TGTGCCAGCAGCACCGGGACGGAAAATGAAAAACTGTTTTTT | CASSTGTENEKLFF
few | TRBJ2-7 | TRBD2 | 16 | TRBV5-6 | TGTGCCAGCAGCTGGGGGACTAGCGGTACTTCCTACGAGCAGTACTTC | CASSWGTSGTSYEQYF
. | TRBJ1-5 | . | 15 | TRBV19 | TGTGCCAGTAGTATTGCACAGGGTGTTATGCAGCCCCAGCATTTT | CASSIAQGVMQPQHF
. | TRBJ1-1 | . | 14 | TRBV20-1 | TGCAGTGCTAGCCCCCCGACAGGAGGGACTGAAGCTTTCTTT | CSASPPTGGTEAFF
. | TRBJ1-6 | . | 15 | TRBV6-2/TRBV6-3 | TGTGCCAGCAGTAAAAGGATCAGGGGTAGTTCACCCCTCCACTTT | CASSKRIRGSSPLHF
many | TRBJ2-1 | . | 16 | TRBV2 | TGTGCCAGCAGTCAAGGGGCCGGGGGGCATTACAATGAGCAGTTCTTC | CASSQGAGGHYNEQFF
many | TRBJ2-3 | TRBD2 | 17 | TRBV11-1 | TGTGCCAGCAGCTCCCGACTAGCGGGGGAAATCACAGATACGCAGTATTTT | CASSSRLAGEITDTQYF
many | TRBJ2-5 | TRBD2 | 18 | TRBV28 | TGTGCCAGCAGTTTATGGCCAATGGGACTAGTAGTCCAAGAGACCCAGTACTTC | CASSLWPMGLVVQETQYF
many | TRBJ2-7 | . | 13 | TRBV6-1 | TGTGCCAGCAGTGAGTCCAGACCCTACGAGCAGTACTTC | CASSESRPYEQYF